This section outlines one T cell receptor beta chain sequence together with its context. The treatment: oral pan-JAK inhibitor, 5-10 mg twice daily. RNA extraction and reverse transcription yielded cDNA as sequencing template. Profiling relied on immunoSEQ multiplex PCR, and the TCRdb table lists in-frame clones only, not all of them. The sample carries over 35,000 clones, roughly 92% recorded once. These data originate in a study of CD8+ T cells in alopecia areata. The receptor's source is a human donor with alopecia areata. The material was CD8+ T cells sorted from blood, obtained at week 24, from a patient treated with tofacitinib.

The DNA for the CDR3 is TGTGCCAGCAGCTTAGCGTTGGGCCCCGAGGGTTACGAGCAGTACTTC. Its protein product is CASSLALGPEGYEQYF. The chain employs TRBV7-9 and TRBJ2-7; weak D call: TRBD2 (5 bases). V shed 0 bases and J shed 4 bases, with 16 bases lying between them. CDR1 SEHNR and CDR2 FQNEAQ come from the germline V gene (reference sequence). The CDR3 is 16 amino acids.